The 27 T cell receptor beta chains below come from one sample, sequenced in a study of cytotoxic CD8 clonotypes in ibrutinib-treated CLL (dated by TCRdb to about 2021). The time point label for this specimen denotes: approximately 11 months on ibrutinib. Library method: the immunoSEQ multiplex PCR assay. Not all clones reach the TCRdb copy of this immuneACCESS table, which keeps in-frame sequences only. Checked studies attribute under half of the gap to unresolved V genes and leave the rest unexplained. The table for this sample lists just over 200,000 clones; roughly 73% of them were counted only once. More than 9.5% of the sample comes from the top ten. This material consisted of PBMCs, taken after 12 months of ibrutinib treatment. The receptor source for this set is a human donor with chronic lymphocytic leukemia.

The sample holds one count of this clone. Other DNA sequences of this sample code for an identical CDR3. The genes are TRBV10-3 and TRBJ1-2; 8 nucleotides agree with TRBD1. V was clipped by 3 bases and J by 6 bases; unmatched bases: 3. This CDR3 has 13 residues. The germline gives CDR1 ENHRY, CDR2 SYGVKD. Here the CDR3 DNA reads TGTGCCATCAGTGACAGGGGGCCGGATGGCTACACCTTC. Translated: CAISDRGPDGYTF.

The chain uses TRBV6-5 and TRBJ2-3; weak D call: TRBD1 (6 bases). There are 16 residues in the CDR3. Germline lookup yields CDR1 MNHEY and CDR2 SVGAGI. The V end was cut by 0 bases, the J end by 0 bases, with 10 bases between. The CDR3 reads CASSYSGQPSTDTQYF. CDR3 DNA sequence: TGTGCCAGCAGTTACTCGGGACAACCTAGCACAGATACGCAGTATTTT.

This clone was seen a few times. The J gene is TRBJ1-3, the V gene TRBV10-2; 10 positions agree with TRBD1. Germline values: CDR1 WSHSY, CDR2 SAAADI. Trimming took 5 bases from V and 4 from J; bases not matched to a gene: 5. The CDR3 is made up of 15 amino acids. The CDR3 bases are TGCGCCAGCAGTTCCGGGACAGGGGTCGGAAACACCATATATTTT. The encoded protein is CASSSGTGVGNTIYF.

The table lists this clone with a count of one. This sequence joins TRBV7-2 and TRBJ2-1; TRBD2 agrees at 8 bases. J gave up 6 bases and V 2 bases, and 12 bases lay outside the gene matches. Germline V gene data show CDR1 as SGHTA and CDR2 as FQGNSA. This CDR3 spans 17 amino acids. In DNA form, the CDR3 reads TGTGCCAGCAGCTTAAGGTGGCGGGGGGCCAGGGGCAATGAGCAGTTCTTC. As protein: CASSLRWRGARGNEQFF.

The V and J genes are TRBV5-1 and TRBJ2-7, with D possibly being TRBD2 (6 bases). The V gene lost 2 bases and the J gene lost 6 bases, with 15 bases spanning the gap. In germline, CDR1 is SGHRS, CDR2 YFSETQ. The CDR3 covers 14 residues. CDR3: CASSLGGEVGEQYF. The CDR3 DNA follows: TGCGCCAGCAGCTTAGGAGGGGAGGTTGGCGAGCAGTACTTC.

The chain's CDR3 is CSGDERSTDTQYF. Here the CDR3 DNA reads TGCAGCGGAGATGAGAGGTCCACAGATACGCAGTATTTT. The genes are TRBV29-1 and TRBJ2-3; D remains unclear. This CDR3 is 13 amino acids long. Between the trimmed V and J ends, which lost 7 bases and 2 bases, there was a span of 13 bases. CDR1 and CDR2 (germline): SQVTM, ANQGSEA.

The CDR3 bases are TGTGCCAGCATGGGCAGCTTCTATGGCTACACCTTC. It specifies CASMGSFYGYTF. The V and J genes are TRBV28 and TRBJ1-2, with unresolved D. CDR1 and CDR2 (germline): MDHEN, SYDVKM. The ends were cut back, 7 bases at V and 4 bases at J, with 10 bases in the middle. The CDR3 consists of 12 residues.

This chain connects TRBV5-4 to TRBJ2-3; 8 bases align to TRBD2. V lost 4 bases, J lost 5 bases, and 15 bases stayed unmatched. The CDR3 is made up of 17 amino acids. CDR1 and CDR2 (germline): SGHNT, YYREEE (reference sequence). The DNA for the CDR3 is TGTGCCAGCAGCCTGCCGGGGCGGGAGGCCACCGTAGATACGCAGTATTTT. It encodes CASSLPGREATVDTQYF.

The V and J genes are TRBV5-1 and TRBJ1-2; D is unclear. V was trimmed by 0 bases and J by 4 bases, leaving 16 bases between them. Looked up from germline, CDR1 is SGHRS and CDR2 is YFSETQ. The CDR3 length is 16 residues. The CDR3 is CASSLAHDGLGYGYTF. CDR3 DNA: TGCGCCAGCAGCTTGGCCCATGACGGACTAGGCTATGGCTACACCTTC.

Only a few counts were recorded for this clone. The chain carries TRBV28 and TRBJ2-2; D might be TRBD1 (5 bases). The germline V and J ends were trimmed by 10 bases and 0 bases, with 9 bases remaining between them. Germline V gene sequence: CDR1 MDHEN, CDR2 SYDVKM. CDR3 length: 13 amino acids. Written as DNA, the CDR3 is TGTGCCACAAGGACATCGAACACCGGGGAGCTGTTTTTT. Amino acids: CATRTSNTGELFF.

The chain carries TRBV18 and TRBJ2-3, with D hard to call. The V end lost 0 bases, the J end lost 2 bases, and 12 bases lay between the germline ends. CDR1 KGHSH and CDR2 LQKENI come from the germline V gene. The CDR3 runs to 16 residues. CDR3 DNA: TGTGCCAGCTCACCACCCTCCAGCAGTTCCACAGATACGCAGTATTTT. This encodes CASSPPSSSSTDTQYF.

The chain employs TRBV9 and TRBJ1-6, with 8 bases matching TRBD1. The CDR3 runs 16 residues. V dropped 3 bases and J dropped 4; count of bases not matched to a gene: 6. The germline gives CDR1 SGDLS, CDR2 YYNGEE. CDR3 residues: CASSATGEWYNSPLHF. CDR3 sequence (DNA): TGTGCCAGCAGCGCGACAGGGGAATGGTATAATTCACCCCTCCACTTT.

This chain uses TRBV5-1 with TRBJ2-5, with a tentative D call TRBD2 (6 bases). The CDR3 is made up of 14 amino acids. Germline CDR1 is SGHRS and CDR2 is YFSETQ. Trimming took 3 bases from V and 3 from J, leaving 12 bases between them. CDR3 coding DNA: TGCGCCAGCAGCTCAGCGGGTACTAAAGAGACCCAGTACTTC. Its protein is CASSSAGTKETQYF.

This rearrangement joins TRBV18 to TRBJ1-1, with D hard to call. Looked up from germline, CDR1 is KGHSH and CDR2 is LQKENI. This CDR3 is built from 16 residues. The V gene lost 1 base and the J gene lost 5 bases, with 17 bases spanning the gap. The CDR3 sequence: CASSPRAIGLGTEAFF. CDR3 nucleotide sequence: TGTGCCAGCTCACCACGGGCTATTGGGTTGGGGACTGAAGCTTTCTTT.

The chain couples TRBV14 to TRBJ1-2; unclear D gene. The CDR3 length is 18 residues. Germline lookup yields CDR1 SGHDN and CDR2 FVKESK. V gave up 0 bases and J gave up 5 bases, with 22 bases separating them. The CDR3 DNA sequence: TGTGCCAGCAGCCAAGAAACGGTGGGCCTCTTCGATATGTATGGCTACACCTTC. Amino acid sequence: CASSQETVGLFDMYGYTF.

The chain links TRBV5-1 to TRBJ2-3; unclear D gene. The CDR3 is 12 amino acids. CDR1 SGHRS and CDR2 YFSETQ come from the germline V gene. Trimming removed 4 bases at V and 0 bases at J, with 3 bases between. CDR3 residues: CASSRSTDTQYF. Here the CDR3 DNA reads TGCGCCAGCAGCCGAAGCACAGATACGCAGTATTTT.

The chain is built from TRBV15 and TRBJ2-7; D is unresolved. V gave up 5 bases and J gave up 0 bases, with 11 bases separating them. Germline V lookup: CDR1 LNHNV, CDR2 YYDKDF (reference sequence). CDR3 size: 14 residues. The CDR3 region has the DNA TGTGCCACCAGCCCCTACACGAGCTCCTACGAGCAGTACTTC. Translation: CATSPYTSSYEQYF.

The chain employs TRBV19 and TRBJ1-2; 7 bases are a match to TRBD1. This CDR3 contains 15 residues. Losses at the gene ends were 6 bases for V and 2 bases for J; bases not matched to a gene: 9. Germline assignment: CDR1 LNHDA and CDR2 SQIVND (reference sequence). The CDR3 region has the DNA TGTGCCAGTAGCCCAATGAAGGGGGCCAACTATGGCTACACCTTC. As protein: CASSPMKGANYGYTF.

This clone was seen just once. The rearrangement links TRBV6-1 to TRBJ2-1, with 8 bases fitting TRBD2. V shed 0 bases and J 6 bases; nucleotides not matched to a gene: 4. CDR1 is MNHNS, CDR2 SASEGT, per germline. This CDR3 region has 15 residues. In DNA, the CDR3 is TGTGCCAGCAGTGAAGCGTGGACTAGCCTCAATGAGCAGTTCTTC. The encoded protein is CASSEAWTSLNEQFF.

This chain joins TRBV6-6 and TRBJ2-1; D gene uncertain. Germline V gene lookup returns CDR1 MNHNY and CDR2 SVGAGI (reference sequence). Deletions cut 2 bases from V and 8 bases from J, with 13 bases between. This CDR3 has 14 amino acids. The CDR3 sequence is CASSYRTPPHEQFF. In DNA form, the CDR3 reads TGTGCCAGCAGTTACAGGACCCCTCCCCATGAGCAGTTCTTC.

V usage is TRBV5-1 and J usage is TRBJ2-1; 8 bases are a match to TRBD2. The CDR3 sequence is 12 residues long. Per germline, CDR1 SGHRS and CDR2 YFSETQ. The J segment lost 9 bases and the V segment lost 4 bases, leaving 3 bases of the junction unmatched. The CDR3 DNA is TGCGCCAGCAGCCCCGGGAGGGGTGAGCAGTTCTTC. Translation gives CASSPGRGEQFF.

The CDR3 bases are TGCGCCAGCATCCCACTAGCGGGGGGGCTGGATGAGCAGTTCTTC. Translated, it gives CASIPLAGGLDEQFF. The rearrangement joins TRBV5-1 to TRBJ2-1; 13 positions agree with TRBD2. The ends lost 6 bases at V and 8 bases at J; junction bases unmatched: 8. Germline CDR1 is SGHRS and CDR2 is YFSETQ. The CDR3 runs to 15 residues.

The rearrangement links TRBV2 to TRBJ1-2; D uncertain. The CDR3 runs 11 residues. Trimming removed 8 bases at V and 0 bases at J, with 4 bases between. Germline CDR1 and CDR2: SNHLY and FYNNEI. CDR3 DNA sequence: TGTGCCAGCGGGGCTAACTATGGCTACACCTTC. Encoded protein: CASGANYGYTF.

This rearrangement joins TRBV28 to TRBJ2-7; D perhaps matches TRBD2 (6 bases). Deletions cut 6 bases from V and 2 bases from J, with 17 bases between. This CDR3 has 15 residues. Germline-derived CDR1 and CDR2 are MDHEN and SYDVKM. The CDR3 bases are TGTGCCAGCAGACCCACCGGCGGGGAGCCCTACGAGCAGTACTTC. Translating gives CASRPTGGEPYEQYF.

A note on this clone: Within the sample, other DNA sequences also encode this same CDR3. J is TRBJ2-3 and V is TRBV20-1; D remains unclear. Germline CDR1 is DFQATT and CDR2 is SNEGSKA (reference sequence). V lost 3 bases and J 5 bases, leaving 6 bases between the germline ends. The CDR3 has 11 residues. The DNA for the CDR3 is TGCAGTGCTAGTCTCGGAGATACGCAGTATTTT. This translates into CSASLGDTQYF.

This clone was observed a handful of times. The same CDR3 arises from other DNA sequences in this sample as well. This sequence joins TRBV5-1 and TRBJ1-2; D is uncertain. V lost 0 bases and J lost 2, with 5 bases in between. The CDR3 extends over 13 amino acids. CDR1 and CDR2 from the germline V gene are SGHRS and YFSETQ. The DNA of the CDR3 is TGCGCCAGCAGCTTGGGGGAGAACTATGGCTACACCTTC. This sequence encodes CASSLGENYGYTF.

This clone came up a few times. One end of the junction fails to match germline, which may point to a read error. The chain has TRBV7-2 and TRBJ2-7; tentative D call: TRBD2 (6 bases). Germline V lookup: CDR1 SGHTA, CDR2 FQGNSA. There are 12 residues in the CDR3. CDR3 in amino acids: CASSPSGDPKFF. The DNA of the CDR3 is TGTGCCAGCAGCCCCTCGGGGGACCCCAAGTTCTTC.